This T cell receptor beta chain emerged from a study of T-cell reconstitution after alpha-beta-depleted transplantation in children. Library preparation (for TCRbeta) was performed with unique molecular identifiers. TCRdb passed the PCR reads through MiXCR, listing each CDR3 protein once. Of 250,000 to 300,000 distinct CDR3 sequences in the sample, 6% to 10% were seen once. Study-wide results and caveats: About two months after transplant, alpha-beta T cells reportedly came from several hundred expanded graft clones. A year had passed since transplant, and T-cell counts and diversity by then came mostly from newly produced T cells.

This clonotype was picked up many times. Antigen: not known. The germline V gene has CDR1 DFQATT and CDR2 SNEGSKA (reference sequence). The CDR3 is 14 amino acids. V lost 3 bases and J 1 base, leaving 12 bases between the germline ends. This material consisted of peripheral blood, taken 360 days after TCRalphabeta/CD19-depleted stem cell transplant. The TCR comes from a female patient aged 2-9 years who had a stem cell transplant for Fanconi anemia, so the T cells may come from the graft donor. The chain joins TRBV20-1 to TRBJ2-5, with D unclear. The CDR3 is CSASRVLGQETQYF. The CDR3 DNA is TGCAGTGCTAGTCGAGTTTTGGGCCAAGAGACCCAGTACTTC.